This T cell receptor (beta chain) originates from a study of OX40 agonist ivuxolimab in advanced cancers. The data were produced by immunoSEQ multiplex PCR, yet TCRdb's version contains in-frame clones alone and is incomplete. The data contain 60,000 to 90,000 clones, around 82% of them singletons. The CDR3 runs to 15 residues. Per germline, CDR1 MDHEN and CDR2 SYDVKM. The V gene end was trimmed by 4 bases and the J gene end by 4 bases; junction bases not matched to a gene: 4. The receptor was derived from an adult with an advanced solid tumor such as melanoma, head and neck, liver or kidney cancer. This chain uses TRBV28 with TRBJ2-3; 11 bases match TRBD2. Source: CD4+ or CD8+ T cells sorted from blood, taken in a trial of the OX40 agonist ivuxolimab. CDR3 in amino acids: CASSSLSGGADTQYF. DNA for the CDR3: TGTGCCAGCAGTTCACTTAGCGGGGGGGCAGATACGCAGTATTTT.